These T cell receptor beta chains were read from a single sample in a study of T cells after yellow fever vaccination. TCRdb re-analysed the 5' RACE reads in MiXCR, keeping a single row per CDR3 protein. The table shows roughly 48,000 distinct CDR3 sequences, with about 6.3% occurring only once. The sample here was CD8+ T cells not binding an NS4B(214-222) dextramer, sorted from PBMCs, taken about 49 days after the first yellow fever vaccination. The receptors originated from a man aged 18 to 30 who received the YFV17D yellow fever vaccine. CDR3s include the opening cysteine and the closing phenylalanine or tryptophan. D genes are given only for firm matches. Rows give clone size only sometimes, using once, few, many, or a class for an expanded clone.

>-|TRBV5-1|TRBJ2-1|many
CASSLAEFSYNEQFF
TGCGCCAGCAGCTTGGCGGAATTTTCCTACAATGAGCAGTTCTTC
>-|TRBV4-3|TRBJ2-3|many
CASSQDRGRSDTQYF
TGCGCCAGCAGCCAAGACAGGGGACGGTCAGATACGCAGTATTTT
>-|TRBV19|TRBJ2-3|many
CASRRRGYTDTQYF
TGTGCCAGTAGAAGGCGGGGATACACAGATACGCAGTATTTT
>-|TRBV7-5|TRBJ1-6|-
CISVPEAPWTGSYNSPLHF
-
>-|TRBV6-1|TRBJ2-5|few
CASSGERAQVAETQYF
TGTGCCAGCAGCGGCGAAAGGGCGCAAGTCGCAGAGACCCAGTACTTC
>TRBD1|TRBV5-1|TRBJ2-5|few
CASSLERTGLYQETQYF
TGCGCCAGCAGCTTGGAAAGGACAGGGCTTTACCAAGAGACCCAGTACTTC
>TRBD1|TRBV7-6|TRBJ2-7|few
CASSPRGPGEQYF
TGTGCCAGCAGCCCCAGGGGGCCCGGCGAGCAGTACTTC
>-|TRBV20-1|TRBJ1-4|-
CCARDTQGSTNEKLFF
TGCTGTGCTAGAGATACACAGGGTAGCACTAATGAAAAACTGTTTTTT
>-|TRBV10-3|TRBJ2-4|few
CATGEVGSDIQYF
TGTGCCACCGGAGAGGTGGGGTCGGACATTCAGTACTTC
>-|TRBV12-3/TRBV12-4|TRBJ1-5|many
CASSSFRGNQPQHF
TGTGCCAGCAGTTCATTCAGGGGAAATCAGCCCCAGCATTTT
>-|TRBV10-2|TRBJ2-5|many
CASSESETQYF
TGCGCCAGCAGTGAGTCGGAGACCCAGTACTTC
>TRBD1|TRBV27|TRBJ2-5|few
CASSFSGQGETQYF
TGTGCCAGCAGTTTTTCGGGACAGGGAGAGACCCAGTACTTC
>-|TRBV27|TRBJ1-3|many
CASSKGVSGNTIYF
TGTGCCAGCAGTAAGGGGGTCTCTGGAAACACCATATATTTT
>-|TRBV14|TRBJ1-1|few
CASSWTKGTEAFF
TGTGCCAGCAGCTGGACGAAGGGGACTGAAGCTTTCTTT
>-|TRBV7-6|TRBJ1-5|many
CASSSHAAVSNQPQHF
TGTGCCAGCAGCTCGCATGCGGCAGTTAGCAATCAGCCCCAGCATTTT
>-|TRBV29-1|TRBJ2-2|-
CSVVRVTNTGELFF
TGCAGCGTTGTTAGGGTGACCAACACCGGGGAGCTGTTTTTT
>-|TRBV13|TRBJ2-5|many
CASSSTRMERGETQYF
TGTGCCAGCAGCTCCACCCGAATGGAGAGAGGAGAGACCCAGTACTTC
>TRBD1|TRBV7-6|TRBJ2-1|-
CASSLAGGMGNEQFF
TGTGCCAGCAGCTTAGCAGGGGGCATGGGGAATGAGCAGTTCTTC
>-|TRBV12-3/TRBV12-4|TRBJ2-5|-
CASSLGSWETQYF
TGTGCCAGCAGTTTGGGCTCATGGGAGACCCAGTACTTC
>TRBD2|TRBV4-2|TRBJ2-1|few
CASSQVAGGFNEQFF
TGTGCCAGCAGCCAAGTAGCGGGGGGGTTCAATGAGCAGTTCTTC
>-|TRBV6-2/TRBV6-3|TRBJ2-2|-
CASSLRGGPGELFF
TGTGCCAGCAGTTTACGAGGGGGTCCCGGGGAGCTGTTTTTT
>-|TRBV2|TRBJ2-1|few
CASSELPLQDEQFF
TGTGCCAGCAGTGAGCTTCCCCTACAAGATGAGCAGTTCTTC
>TRBD2|TRBV4-3|TRBJ2-5|many
CASSPGTSSRETQYF
TGCGCCAGCAGCCCGGGGACTAGCTCTCGGGAGACCCAGTACTTC
>-|TRBV12-5|TRBJ2-5|many
CASWGTGQETQYF
TGTGCTAGTTGGGGAACAGGCCAAGAGACCCAGTACTTC
>TRBD2|TRBV5-1|TRBJ2-7|-
CASSFREGEQYF
TGCGCCAGCAGCTTCCGGGAGGGGGAGCAGTACTTC
>TRBD2|TRBV11-2|TRBJ2-5|-
CASCRGAGGPGTQYF
TGTGCCAGCTGCCGCGGGGCGGGGGGCCCAGGGACCCAGTACTTC
>-|TRBV12-3/TRBV12-4|TRBJ1-1|-
CASSYLGLTEAFF
TGTGCCAGCAGTTATCTAGGCCTCACTGAAGCTTTCTTT
>-|TRBV12-3/TRBV12-4|TRBJ1-3|few
CAIRPGAIIGNTIYF
TGTGCCATAAGGCCGGGGGCGATCATTGGAAACACCATATATTTT
>-|TRBV7-9|TRBJ1-4|few
CASSYPAIGTHPEKLFF
TGTGCCAGCAGTTACCCCGCAATCGGTACCCACCCTGAAAAACTGTTTTTT
>-|TRBV4-3|TRBJ1-6|-
CASSVKSRRANSPLHF
TGCGCCAGCAGCGTGAAGTCTAGGAGAGCGAATTCACCCCTCCACTTT
>-|TRBV12-3/TRBV12-4|TRBJ2-4|-
CASSTGTSAKNIQYF
TGTGCCAGCAGCACCGGGACCTCGGCCAAAAACATTCAGTACTTC
>-|TRBV6-1|TRBJ2-5|many
CASSTAQYF
TGTGCCAGCAGTACGGCCCAGTACTTC
>-|TRBV11-2|TRBJ2-2|many
CASSLDHFEVRNTGELFF
TGTGCCAGCAGCTTAGACCACTTTGAGGTGCGGAACACCGGGGAGCTGTTTTTT
>TRBD1|TRBV20-1|TRBJ1-6|few
CSAGGTGSSPLHF
TGCAGTGCTGGGGGGACAGGGAGTTCACCCCTCCACTTT
>TRBD2|TRBV3-1|TRBJ2-2|many
CASSQVALAVNTGELFF
TGTGCCAGCAGCCAAGTAGCACTAGCGGTGAACACCGGGGAGCTGTTTTTT
>TRBD2|TRBV11-2|TRBJ2-5|few
CASSDGTSGGGETQYF
TGTGCCAGCAGCGACGGGACTAGCGGGGGAGGAGAGACCCAGTACTTC
>-|TRBV2|TRBJ1-4|few
CASSEWSNEKLFF
TGTGCCAGCAGTGAATGGTCGAATGAAAAACTGTTTTTT
>-|TRBV13|TRBJ2-1|few
CASSLVAGAYYNEQFF
TGTGCCAGCAGCTTAGTGGCGGGGGCCTACTACAATGAGCAGTTCTTC
>-|TRBV5-4|TRBJ2-1|few
CASSLRVYNEQFF
TGTGCCAGCAGCTTGCGAGTTTACAATGAGCAGTTCTTC
>-|TRBV27|TRBJ2-1|-
CASGVPGLYNEQFF
TGTGCCAGCGGGGTCCCGGGGCTCTACAATGAGCAGTTCTTC
>TRBD1|TRBV15|TRBJ1-5|many
CATSRDRGWNQPQHF
TGTGCCACCAGCAGGGACAGGGGTTGGAATCAGCCCCAGCATTTT
>-|TRBV20-1|TRBJ2-1|-
CSARDRGRWYNEQFF
TGCAGTGCTAGAGATCGGGGGCGGTGGTACAATGAGCAGTTCTTC
>-|TRBV5-6|TRBJ1-5|-
CASSLGGQMSNQPQHF
TGTGCCAGCAGCCTGGGAGGACAAATGAGCAATCAGCCCCAGCATTTT
>-|TRBV29-1|TRBJ2-6|-
CSVALGMKVSGANVLTF
TGCAGCGTTGCTTTAGGAATGAAGGTCTCTGGGGCCAACGTCCTGACTTTC
>-|TRBV4-1|TRBJ2-3|many
CASSQVSQGTDTQYF
TGCGCCAGCAGCCAAGTATCACAGGGCACAGATACGCAGTATTTT
>-|TRBV20-1|TRBJ1-3|few
CSARVGDWGNTIYF
TGCAGTGCTAGAGTCGGGGATTGGGGAAACACCATATATTTT
>-|TRBV29-1|TRBJ1-1|many
CSVEDLDTEAFF
TGCAGCGTTGAAGATCTCGACACTGAAGCTTTCTTT
>TRBD1|TRBV20-1|TRBJ2-2|few
CSARDRGQSTGELFF
TGCAGTGCCCGTGACAGGGGGCAAAGCACCGGGGAGCTGTTTTTT
>-|TRBV6-5|TRBJ1-2|many
CASSYLGQTNYGYTF
TGTGCCAGCAGTTACCTCGGACAGACCAACTATGGCTACACCTTC
>-|TRBV6-2/TRBV6-3|TRBJ1-4|-
CASRTTGSFGEKLFF
TGTGCCAGCAGGACTACAGGGAGCTTCGGAGAAAAACTGTTTTTT
>TRBD2|TRBV27|TRBJ2-3|-
CASSFGGGVHSTDTQYF
TGTGCCAGCAGTTTCGGGGGGGGTGTTCATAGCACAGATACGCAGTATTTT